Given below is one TCR beta chain in context. It lacks a known antigen. No qualities accompany the bases; no much larger clone lies one base away. Using the deep immunoSEQ assay, multiplex PCR amplified TCR CDR3 regions from genomic DNA. Genomic DNA extracted from each cell subset was distributed evenly over all wells of several immunoSEQ 96-well plates, and each plate served as one replicate. Each replicate PCR for sorted subsets received approximately 200 ng genomic DNA, equal to tens of thousands of T cell genomes. Purified libraries were measured with a Qubit 3.0 fluorometer, size-checked on a Bioanalyzer 2100, and measured again with the KAPA Library Quantification kit. Every immunoSEQ 96-well plate was sequenced on a separate single-read 150-cycle Illumina NextSeq 550 flow cell. The authors' analysis ran thus. The immunoSEQ output contained only junctional sequences without quality scores, so filtering could not match that applied to full-length reads. To assign V/J genes and CDR3, sequences were annotated using PyIR, a Python wrapper for IgBLAST v1.9, with IMGT germline references. Reads with weak V/J assignments (E-value above 1e-6), missing CDR3, stop codons, out-of-frame junctions, or ambiguous translated residues were removed. V3J clonotypes were defined as sequences sharing an identical inferred V gene, J gene, and CDR3 amino acid sequence. The percentage overlap between two repertoires was calculated by dividing the number of shared unique clonotypes by the size of the smaller repertoire. Three approaches were used to assess repertoire richness: RTK rarefaction, the Chao1 estimator, and Recon v2.1 estimates of unobserved clonotypes. Generation probabilities were computed with OLGA for all TCRbeta clonotypes obtained by the gDNA method from a handful of donors. Drawn from immuneACCESS, this table holds only the in-frame rearrangements with V and J called that TCRdb kept. Clones are partly lost; checked studies trace under half to an unresolved V gene and leave the rest unexplained. The V and J calls and clone size come from that table; D and trimming were worked out from the DNA. Present in this sample are a few hundred thousand clones, around 97% of which were seen just once. Jointly, the top ten make up 0.045% to 0.07% of the sample.

This entry is derived from a study of shared clonotypes between healthy human individuals (dated by TCRdb to the early 2020s). Describing the broader study: The cohort included three men and a couple of women between 18 and 49 years of age. For each donor, CD4 naive and CD4 memory were each given three plates, CD8 naive was given two plates, and CD8 memory was given one plate. The study deeply sequenced blood TCR repertoires of about five healthy adults to estimate repertoire size and the extent of clonotype sharing between individuals. Different laboratories and diverse techniques were used to prepare libraries and sequence TCR repertoires, to increase sequencing depth and limit assay-specific biases. Leukapheresis yielded between about 0.94 and 8.9 billion PBMCs per donor.

The donors were healthy, HIV-negative adults with no recently reported acute infections or vaccinations. Only Caucasian adults living in Nashville, Tennessee, USA were represented among the donors. Magnetic negative selection was used to enrich CD4+ T cells, after which naive cells were positively selected on CD45RA and the negative fraction became the memory subset. After blood collection by leukapheresis, PBMCs were isolated using Ficoll-Histopaque density gradient centrifugation and then cryopreserved in the vapor phase of liquid nitrogen. Analytical flow cytometry was used to check the purity and quantity of each magnetically sorted T cell population. From each sorted fraction, genomic DNA was isolated and quantified by UV absorbance on a Nanodrop 2000c. What the work shows at the level of the full study, not this receptor alone: Sampling was limited to blood, and TCR repertoires in tissue likely differ from TCR repertoires in blood. When a handful of donors were compared, the shared fraction of clonotypes was about 5.5% for naive CD4, about 4% for naive CD8, about 2.4% for memory CD4, and less than 0.45% for memory CD8. Compared with non-shared clonotypes, the clonotypes found in all four sorted-subset donors had higher generation probabilities. Estimated clonotype richness was generally larger for naive than for memory subsets. Rarefaction of sorted-subset datasets indicated incomplete sequencing despite the large sequencing depth. Because the study included a small number of donors, the genetic and exposure-history diversity represented was limited. Pairwise subsampling led to the expectation that sequencing depth would affect the degree of clonotype sharing among donors.

This receptor was taken from a woman younger than 45 in good health. The sample comprised naive CD4+ T cells sorted from blood. The cell subset or site label on this specimen signifies: CD45RA+ positively selected.

The bases read TGCAGCGTTGGTTCTATTGAGCAGTTCTTC. Protein translation: CSVGSIEQFF. This chain is built from TRBV29-1 and TRBJ2-1; a confident D gene designation cannot be given. The CDR3 holds 10 amino acids from the cysteine to the phenylalanine. Of the read, only the CDR3 DNA is kept; its 30 bases are in frame from base 1. V loses 4 bases, J loses 9 bases, and the germline ends lie 7 bases apart. CDR1 and CDR2 are read off the germline V gene as SQVTM and ANQGSEA.